This T cell receptor beta chain derives from a study of blood T cell repertoires in COVID-19. Study context: Researchers got acute and convalescent COVID-19 samples from the United States, Italy and Spain.

This clone was counted once. Study processing details: It was from reference gene primer amplification that nucleated cell counts were estimated. Method: immunoSEQ multiplex PCR; TCRdb's copy keeps in-frame clones and lacks some. V, J and clone size are taken as reported in that table, and D and trimming were inferred from the DNA itself. The sample records over 95,000 clones, roughly 80% being singletons. The V gene's germline CDR1 is LNHDA and CDR2 SQIVND (reference sequence). V was shortened by 8 bases and J by 8 bases, with 16 bases between the two germline ends. The CDR3 runs 14 residues. This receptor was taken from a woman in her thirties or forties with acute or convalescent COVID-19. The sequencing sample was made of peripheral blood. The chain combines TRBV19 with TRBJ1-6, with D uncertain. The CDR3 here is CASGTYKADSPLHF. CDR3 nucleotide sequence: TGTGCCAGTGGAACCTACAAAGCGGATTCACCCCTCCACTTT.